The present entry profiles one T cell receptor (beta chain) with its context. Produced via immunoSEQ multiplex PCR; TCRdb's table is partial and in-frame only. The sample records 60,000 to 65,000 clones, about 90% being singletons. This record belongs to a study of technical replicates of blood from a handful of donors. The CDR3 has 12 residues. Germline V CDR1 and CDR2: SNHLY, FYNNEI. V gave up 5 bases and J gave up 7 bases, with 9 bases separating them. This chain uses TRBV2 with TRBJ2-1; D remains unclear. The material sequenced was PBMCs. The receptor's source is a human donor in good health. Some clones in this sample may be carry-over from other donors' samples. The CDR3 coding sequence is TGTGCCAGCAGTTCCCAGACAAATGAGCAGTTCTTC. Residues: CASSSQTNEQFF.